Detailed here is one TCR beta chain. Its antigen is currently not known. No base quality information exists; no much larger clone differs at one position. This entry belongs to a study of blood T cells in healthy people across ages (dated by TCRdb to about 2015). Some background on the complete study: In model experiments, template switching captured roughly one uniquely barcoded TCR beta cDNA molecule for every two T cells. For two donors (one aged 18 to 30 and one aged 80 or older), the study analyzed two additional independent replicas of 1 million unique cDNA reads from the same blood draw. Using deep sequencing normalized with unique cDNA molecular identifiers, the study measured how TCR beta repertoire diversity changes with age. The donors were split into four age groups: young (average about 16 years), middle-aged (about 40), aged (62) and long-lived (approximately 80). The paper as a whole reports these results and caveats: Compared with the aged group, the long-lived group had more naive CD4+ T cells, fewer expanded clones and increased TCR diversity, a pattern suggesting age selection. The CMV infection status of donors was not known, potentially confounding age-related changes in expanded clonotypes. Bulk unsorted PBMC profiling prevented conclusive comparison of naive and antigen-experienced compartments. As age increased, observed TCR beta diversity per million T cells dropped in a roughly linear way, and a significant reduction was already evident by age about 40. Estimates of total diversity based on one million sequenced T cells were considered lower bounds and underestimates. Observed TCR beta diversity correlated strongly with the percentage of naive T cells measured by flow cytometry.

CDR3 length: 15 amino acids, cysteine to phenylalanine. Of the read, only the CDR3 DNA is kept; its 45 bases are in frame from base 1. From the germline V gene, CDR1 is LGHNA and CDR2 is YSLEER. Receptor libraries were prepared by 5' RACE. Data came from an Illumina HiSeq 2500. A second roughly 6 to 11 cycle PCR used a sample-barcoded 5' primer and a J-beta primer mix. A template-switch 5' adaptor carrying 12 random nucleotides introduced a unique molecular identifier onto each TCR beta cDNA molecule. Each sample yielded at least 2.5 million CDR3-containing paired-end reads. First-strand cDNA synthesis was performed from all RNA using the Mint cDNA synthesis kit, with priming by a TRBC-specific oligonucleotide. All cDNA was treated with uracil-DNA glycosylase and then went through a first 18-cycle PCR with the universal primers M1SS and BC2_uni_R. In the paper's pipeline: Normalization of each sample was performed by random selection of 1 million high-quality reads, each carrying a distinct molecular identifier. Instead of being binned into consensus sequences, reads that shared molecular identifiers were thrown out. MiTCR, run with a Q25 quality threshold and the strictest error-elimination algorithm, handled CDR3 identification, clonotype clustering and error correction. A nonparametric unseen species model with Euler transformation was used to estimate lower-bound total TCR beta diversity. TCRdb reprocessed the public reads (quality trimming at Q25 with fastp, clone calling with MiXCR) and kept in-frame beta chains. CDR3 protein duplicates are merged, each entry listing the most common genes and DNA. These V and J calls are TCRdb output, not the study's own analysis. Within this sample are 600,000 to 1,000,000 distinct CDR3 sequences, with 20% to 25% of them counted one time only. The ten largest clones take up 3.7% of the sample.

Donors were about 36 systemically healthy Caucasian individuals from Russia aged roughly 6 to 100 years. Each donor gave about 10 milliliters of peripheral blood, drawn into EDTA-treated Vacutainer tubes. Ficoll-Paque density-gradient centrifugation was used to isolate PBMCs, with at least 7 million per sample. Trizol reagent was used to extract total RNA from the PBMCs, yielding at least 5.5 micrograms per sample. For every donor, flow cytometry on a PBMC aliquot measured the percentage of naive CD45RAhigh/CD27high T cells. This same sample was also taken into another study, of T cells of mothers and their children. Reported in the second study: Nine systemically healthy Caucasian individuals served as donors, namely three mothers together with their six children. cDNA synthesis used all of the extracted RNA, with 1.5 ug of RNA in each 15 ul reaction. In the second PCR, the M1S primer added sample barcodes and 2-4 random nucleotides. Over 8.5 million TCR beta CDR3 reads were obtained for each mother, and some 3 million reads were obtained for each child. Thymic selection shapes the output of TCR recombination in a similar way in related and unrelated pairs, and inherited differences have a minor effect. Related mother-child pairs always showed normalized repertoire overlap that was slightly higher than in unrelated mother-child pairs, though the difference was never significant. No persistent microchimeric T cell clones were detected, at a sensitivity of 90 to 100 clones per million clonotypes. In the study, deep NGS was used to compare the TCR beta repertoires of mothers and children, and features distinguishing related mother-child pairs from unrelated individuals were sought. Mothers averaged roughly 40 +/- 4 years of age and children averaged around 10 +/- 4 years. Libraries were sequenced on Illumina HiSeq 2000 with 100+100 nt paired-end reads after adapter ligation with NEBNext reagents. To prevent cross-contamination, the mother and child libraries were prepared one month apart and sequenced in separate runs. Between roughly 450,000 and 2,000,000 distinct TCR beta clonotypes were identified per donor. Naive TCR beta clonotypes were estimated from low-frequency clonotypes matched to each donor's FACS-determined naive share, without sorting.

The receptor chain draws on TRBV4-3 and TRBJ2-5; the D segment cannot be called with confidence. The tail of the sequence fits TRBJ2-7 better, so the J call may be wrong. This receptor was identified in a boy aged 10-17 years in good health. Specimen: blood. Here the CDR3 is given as CASSQEYRSSYEQYF. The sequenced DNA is TGCGCCAGCAGCCAAGAGTATAGGAGCTCCTACGAGCAGTACTTC.